The sequence of this T cell receptor beta chain was determined in a study of cytotoxic CD8 clonotypes in ibrutinib-treated CLL. Study as a whole: Patients gave response samples after a median approximately eleven months of treatment, range 6 to 36.

The study's findings and limits: Treatment saw public clonotypes, which were uncommon, either contract or stay stable.

Depth targeted 1 in 200,000 to 1 in 1 million T cells, averaging 10x coverage per clonotype. Assay used: immunoSEQ multiplex PCR; TCRdb lists only in-frame clones, some missing. This sample carries roughly 63,000 clones, around three fifths of them seen once, and the ten largest clones take approximately 15%. CDR1 is SQVTM and CDR2 is ANQGSEA in the germline V gene. Losses at the gene ends were 4 bases for V and 4 bases for J; bases not matched to a gene: 8. The CDR3 loop spans 15 amino acids. As for this clone: Its antigen is not identified.

The chain carries TRBV29-1 and TRBJ2-3, with 10 bases fitting TRBD2. Sequences were derived from PBMCs, sampled after 12 months of ibrutinib treatment. The clonotype comes from a human donor with chronic lymphocytic leukemia. The CDR3 region is CSVGGLASRADTQYF. CDR3 DNA sequence: TGCAGCGTTGGGGGACTAGCGAGTAGGGCAGATACGCAGTATTTT.